This T cell receptor (beta chain) was sequenced in a study of immune characterization of retroperitoneal liposarcoma. At least ten counts were recorded for this clonotype. This CDR3 spans 15 amino acids. TCRdb analysed the PCR reads with MiXCR anew, one entry per CDR3 protein. The data show roughly 11,000 distinct CDR3 sequences, about a quarter seen once. This chain links TRBV12-3 or TRBV12-4 with TRBJ2-1; 8 nucleotides match TRBD2. The J call may be wrong; the DNA end is better matched by TRBJ2-7. This receptor was obtained from a female donor with retroperitoneal liposarcoma. Material for sequencing was tumor tissue. Written as DNA, the CDR3 is TGTGCCAGCAGTTTCATAACTAGCGGCTACAATGAGCAGTACTTC. Amino acids: CASSFITSGYNEQYF.